This T cell receptor (beta chain) was obtained from a study of cytomegalovirus exposure and HLA in healthy donors. The PCR ran on 60 Vbeta and 13 Jbeta primers. The method was immunoSEQ multiplex PCR; TCRdb's version includes in-frame clones alone and lacks a portion of them. The repertoire consists of more than 75,000 clones, with approximately 85% occurring once and the leading ten covering around 5.6%. The sequence came from a woman aged 18-35 years in good health and CMV-seropositive. Specimen: PBMCs.

This CDR3 is CASSRGLAGDQFF. In DNA, the CDR3 is TGTGCCAGCAGCCGGGGACTAGCGGGAGATCAGTTCTTC. The chain couples TRBV6-5 to TRBJ2-1, with 14 bases matching TRBD2. Germline V lookup: CDR1 MNHEY, CDR2 SVGAGI. The ends lost 6 bases at V and 13 bases at J; junction bases unmatched: 5. This CDR3 has 13 amino acids.